Listed here are 27 T cell receptor beta chains from one sample, sequenced in a study of tumor and adjacent non-tumor tissue in lung cancer. The template was RNA from unsorted bulk tissue. A modified ARM-PCR protocol with three rounds of nested PCR amplified TCRbeta. TCRdb passed the multiplex PCR reads through MiXCR, listing each CDR3 protein once. Here the sample spans approximately 90,000 distinct CDR3 sequences, 67% being singletons. The sequenced material came from lung tumor tissue. The source is a man aged 55 to 70 with non-small cell lung cancer.

The chain is built from TRBV28 and TRBJ2-7, with D tentatively TRBD2 (5 bases). Germline V gene data show CDR1 as MDHEN and CDR2 as SYDVKM. V gave up 6 bases and J gave up 5 bases, with 14 bases separating them. The CDR3 consists of 13 residues. The CDR3, as DNA: TGTGCCAGCAGGCCCCCCGGGAACAACGAGCAGTACTTC. Translated, it gives CASRPPGNNEQYF. The variable domain in full, with the rest retrieved from reference TRBV28 and TRBJ2-7, is DVKVTQSSRYLVKRTGEKVFLECVQDMDHENMFWYRQDPGLGLRLIYFSYDVKMKEKGDIPEGYSVSREKKERFSLILESASTNQTSMYLCASRPPGNNEQYFGPGTRLTVT.

As to this clonotype: An end of the junction does not agree with germline; a read error may underlie this. The DNA of the CDR3 is TGTGCCAGCAGTCGGGGACTAGTGGCGGCGAGGGAGCTTTTTTTT. Amino acids: CASSRGLVAARELFF. The rearrangement links TRBV6-2 or TRBV6-3 to TRBJ2-2, with TRBD2 identical over 8 bases. The length of the CDR3 is 15 residues. Germline CDR1 MNHEY, CDR2 SVGEGT.

The chain uses TRBV29-1 and TRBJ2-1, with D maybe TRBD1 (5 bases). Trimming took off 4 bases at V and 12 bases at J, with 16 bases between the two ends. This CDR3 has 12 amino acids. Germline values: CDR1 SQVTM, CDR2 ANQGSEA. The CDR3 region has the DNA TGCAGCGTTGGGAGACAAGGGGTATGGCAGTTCTTC. This translates into CSVGRQGVWQFF.

To note about this clonotype: Its ends do not fully match the called genes, so a read error is possible. V usage is TRBV11-2 and J usage is TRBJ2-1; perhaps TRBD2 as D (5 bases). Germline values: CDR1 SGHAT, CDR2 FQNNGV. The CDR3 sequence is 15 residues long. The CDR3 bases are TGTACCAGCAGCCCGCACCGGTGGATGAGGGATGGGCAGTTCTTC. Its translation: CTSSPHRWMRDGQFF.

Concerning this clonotype: It may be a read error: a sequence one base away is much more abundant. This CDR3 fails to terminate in the conserved phenylalanine or tryptophan, so it likely reflects a read error. The chain links TRBV11-2 to TRBJ2-3; D is undetermined. This CDR3 has 13 amino acids. Germline CDR1 is SGHAT and CDR2 is FQNNGV. The V gene lost 4 bases and the J gene lost 6 bases, with 11 bases spanning the gap. CDR3 bases: TGTGCCAGCAGCTCACAAATGAGGGATACGCAGTATTTA. Translating gives CASSSQMRDTQYL.

Comments on this clonotype: This may arise from a read error, as a much more abundant clone is one base away. The rearrangement links TRBV20-1 to TRBJ2-5; no reliable D call. Germline V CDR1 and CDR2: DFQATT, SNEGSKA (reference sequence). This CDR3 contains 12 residues. Deletions cut 1 base from V and 3 bases from J, with 6 bases between. This chain's CDR3 is CSARGRKETQYF. In DNA form, the CDR3 reads TGCAGTGCTAGAGGCCGGAAAGAGACCCAGTACTTC.

This clonotype was seen many times. The chain has TRBV6-2 or TRBV6-3 and TRBJ2-2; no reliable D call. Trimming cost V 5 bases and J 2 bases, with 12 bases left between them. The CDR3 sequence is 15 residues long. Germline lookup yields CDR1 MNHEY and CDR2 SVGEGT. As DNA, the CDR3 is TGTGCCAGCAGTGACCGGGCCATTAACACCGGGGAGCTGTTTTTT. Translation gives CASSDRAINTGELFF.

The V and J genes are TRBV30 and TRBJ1-1; TRBD1 is a possible D gene (6 bases). This CDR3 has 14 residues. The V gene lost 3 bases and the J gene lost 8 bases, with 19 bases spanning the gap. Per the germline V gene, CDR1 is GTSNPN and CDR2 is SVGIG (reference sequence). The CDR3 bases are TGTGCCTGGAGGCCCCCTTGGACAGACTCGGAAGCTTTCTTT. Protein: CAWRPPWTDSEAFF.

Turning to this clonotype: One end of the junction fails to match germline, which may point to a read error. The chain has TRBV10-3 and TRBJ2-5; weak D call: TRBD2 (5 bases). This CDR3 is 13 amino acids long. CDR1 and CDR2 from the germline V gene are ENHRY and SYGVKD. Here the CDR3 DNA reads TGTGTCATCAGTTGGGCGGGCGTTGAGACCCAGTACTTC. It encodes CVISWAGVETQYF.

With respect to this clonotype: Given the absence of the conserved phenylalanine or tryptophan at the CDR3 end, a read error is likely. The DNA of the CDR3 is TGCGCCAGCAGTCAAAAAGGGGGTAGCGATACGCAGTATTAT. Amino acid sequence: CASSQKGGSDTQYY. The V and J genes are TRBV4-1 and TRBJ2-3, with a possible D match to TRBD1 (6 bases). From germline, CDR1 is MGHRA and CDR2 YSYEKL. The CDR3 covers 14 residues. V was cut by 6 bases and J by 6 bases, with 16 bases left in between.

The table lists this clonotype with many counts. The rearrangement uses TRBV5-5 and TRBJ2-5; D may match TRBD1 or TRBD2 (5 bases each). The CDR3 extends over 14 amino acids. V lost 4 bases to trimming and J lost 2 bases, with 12 bases between them. The germline V gene encodes CDR1 SGHKS and CDR2 YYEKEE (reference sequence). CDR3 protein: CASSPGRQQETQYF. The DNA of the CDR3 is TGTGCCAGCAGCCCGGGACGGCAGCAAGAGACCCAGTACTTC.

This clonotype was counted once. A read error may account for a junction end that differs from germline. The rearrangement links TRBV20-1 to TRBJ2-6; perhaps D is TRBD1 or TRBD2 (6 bases each). The V gene's germline CDR1 is DFQATT and CDR2 SNEGSKA (reference sequence). This CDR3 has 19 amino acids. The CDR3 DNA reads as TGCAATGCTAGGGGGGCGCCCGCACTTCCCCGCTCTGGGGCCACCGTCCTGACTTTC. Its protein product is CNARGAPALPRSGATVLTF.

Of note for this clonotype: This clone may be a read error of a much larger clone one base away. The chain uses TRBV20-1 and TRBJ2-1, with a possible D match to TRBD2 (5 bases). CDR3 length: 12 residues. With 6 bases removed from V and 9 bases from J, the gap between germline ends came to 15 bases. Germline lookup yields CDR1 DFQATT and CDR2 SNEGSKA (reference sequence). In nucleotides, the CDR3 is TGCAGTGCCACAACCGAAGGAGGTGAGCAGTTCTTC. This gives the protein CSATTEGGEQFF.

This chain connects TRBV11-2 to TRBJ2-1; the D gene is possibly TRBD2 (6 bases). This CDR3 has 15 amino acids. CDR1 SGHAT and CDR2 FQNNGV come from the germline V gene. The ends were cut back, 3 bases at V and 12 bases at J, with 21 bases in the middle. Here the CDR3 DNA reads TGTGCCAGCAGCTTGCGTCGGGAGAGATACAGTGGGCAGTTCTTC. This translates into CASSLRRERYSGQFF.

Concerning this clonotype itself: A single base separates this from a much larger clone, so it may be a read error. V gene TRBV7-9 combines with J gene TRBJ2-6; no clear D. This CDR3 spans 14 amino acids. Per the germline V gene, CDR1 is SEHNR and CDR2 is FQNEAQ (reference sequence). V was pared by 5 bases and J by 0 bases, with 5 bases between. The CDR3 DNA follows: TGTGCCAGCAGCCCTCCCTCTGGGGCCAACGTCCTGACTTTC. The encoded protein is CASSPPSGANVLTF.

Ten or more counts support this clonotype. The genes are TRBV6-1 and TRBJ2-4; D is perhaps TRBD1 (5 bases). V was cut by 3 bases and J by 0 bases, with 9 bases left in between. Per germline, CDR1 MNHNS and CDR2 SASEGT. The CDR3 is 15 amino acids. CDR3 protein: CASSEDILAKNIQYF. The CDR3 bases are TGTGCCAGCAGTGAGGACATTTTAGCCAAAAACATTCAGTACTTC.

A remark on this clonotype: One end of the junction varies from germline; a read error may be responsible. This sequence joins TRBV6-6 and TRBJ1-6, with D uncertain. This CDR3 contains 15 residues. The germline gives CDR1 MNHNY, CDR2 SVGAGI (reference sequence). CDR3: CASNYDETYNSPLHF. In DNA, the CDR3 is TGCGCCAGCAATTACGACGAGACCTATAATTCACCCCTCCACTTT.

In this sample, this clonotype turned up many times. The chain couples TRBV6-1 to TRBJ1-2; no reliable D call. Looked up from germline, CDR1 is MNHNS and CDR2 is SASEGT. Between the trimmed V and J ends, which lost 1 base and 0 bases, there was a span of 9 bases. The CDR3 is 15 residues long. The CDR3 DNA reads TGTGCCAGCAGTGAAGGGGGTAGCACTAACTATGGCTACACCTTC. Translating gives CASSEGGSTNYGYTF.

The chain uses TRBV7-9 and TRBJ2-5; D not resolved. This CDR3 region has 16 residues. Germline CDR1 and CDR2: SEHNR and FQNEAQ (reference sequence). The germline V and J ends were trimmed by 2 bases and 8 bases, with 21 bases remaining between them. CDR3 DNA: TGTGCCAGCAGCTTATGTGGCATTTCGTACCAAGTAACCCAGTACTTC. Amino acids: CASSLCGISYQVTQYF.

Notes on this clonotype: A much larger clone lies one base from this, so it may be a read error. The chain joins TRBV4-3 to TRBJ2-6; D ambiguous. This CDR3 spans 16 amino acids. CDR1 is LGHNA, CDR2 YSLEER, per germline. DNA of the CDR3: TGCGCCGGCAGCCTAGATCCGTCCTCTGGGGCCAACGTCCTGACTTTC. Residues: CAGSLDPSSGANVLTF.

The gene calls are TRBV11-1 and TRBJ2-7; 7 bases map to TRBD1. The CDR3 is made up of 16 amino acids. Germline CDR1 reads SGHAT; CDR2 reads FQDESV (reference sequence). V trimming: 8 bases; J trimming: 1 base; junction bases outside the gene matches: 14. The CDR3 DNA reads TGTGCCAGCGGCCTCGACAGGGCCGGGGCTTCCTACGAGCAGTACTTC. This encodes CASGLDRAGASYEQYF.

Concerning this clonotype: An end of the junction does not agree with germline; a read error may underlie this. This rearrangement joins TRBV11-2 to TRBJ2-3; D uncertain. CDR3 length: 14 amino acids. Germline CDR1 and CDR2: SGHAT and FQNNGV. The CDR3 DNA reads as TGTGCCAGCAGCCACCGAACCTTTACAGTTACGCAGTATTTT. Protein product: CASSHRTFTVTQYF.

Worth noting for this clonotype: A read error is likely, as this CDR3 ends without the conserved phenylalanine or tryptophan. V gene TRBV6-1 combines with J gene TRBJ1-1; 9 bases fit TRBD1. CDR1 and CDR2 from the germline V gene are MNHNS and SASEGT. This CDR3 has 16 residues. The CDR3 loop is CASCELGTGRRTEAFS. The CDR3 DNA reads as TGTGCCAGCTGTGAATTAGGGACAGGGAGGAGGACTGAAGCTTTCTCT.

As concerns this clonotype: A much larger clonotype is one base distant, so this may be a read error. The V gene is TRBV21-1, the J gene TRBJ2-1; the DNA was not used to check the table's D call, TRBD2. TRBV21-1 is labeled a pseudogene. The CDR3 totals 12 residues. CDR3 DNA: TGTGCCAACAACCGGCCTCCGGATGAGCAGTTCTTC. Translation gives CANNRPPDEQFF.

This clonotype appeared a few times. One base away lies a much larger clone, so this may be a sequencing read error. The chain joins TRBV6-2 or TRBV6-3 to TRBJ2-1; TRBD1 matches at 10 bases. CDR1 is MNHEY, CDR2 SVGEGT, per germline. The CDR3 sequence is 15 residues long. The CDR3 region is CASRKRTGGATEQSF. As DNA, the CDR3 is TGTGCCAGCAGAAAAAGGACAGGGGGGGCCACTGAGCAGTCCTTC.

To note about this clonotype: The junction does not match germline at one end; this may be a read error. CDR3 in DNA: TGTGCCAGCGGCTTAGGGTGGTCGTTCAGAGTTACGCAGTATTTT. This translates into CASGLGWSFRVTQYF. The chain is built from TRBV5-6 and TRBJ2-3; no reliable D call. Germline CDR1 SGHDT, CDR2 YYEEEE. The CDR3 contains 15 residues.

This clonotype was seen only a few times. Since no conserved phenylalanine or tryptophan closes the CDR3, a read error is the likely cause. The chain has TRBV7-8 and TRBJ1-6; possibly TRBD1 for D (5 bases). Germline loops: CDR1 SGHVS, CDR2 FQNEAQ. With 6 bases removed from V and 9 bases from J, the gap between germline ends came to 18 bases. The CDR3 is made up of 15 amino acids. The CDR3 is CASRAPGTEASPLHY. The DNA for the CDR3 is TGTGCCAGCAGGGCCCCCGGGACGGAAGCTTCACCCCTCCACTAT.